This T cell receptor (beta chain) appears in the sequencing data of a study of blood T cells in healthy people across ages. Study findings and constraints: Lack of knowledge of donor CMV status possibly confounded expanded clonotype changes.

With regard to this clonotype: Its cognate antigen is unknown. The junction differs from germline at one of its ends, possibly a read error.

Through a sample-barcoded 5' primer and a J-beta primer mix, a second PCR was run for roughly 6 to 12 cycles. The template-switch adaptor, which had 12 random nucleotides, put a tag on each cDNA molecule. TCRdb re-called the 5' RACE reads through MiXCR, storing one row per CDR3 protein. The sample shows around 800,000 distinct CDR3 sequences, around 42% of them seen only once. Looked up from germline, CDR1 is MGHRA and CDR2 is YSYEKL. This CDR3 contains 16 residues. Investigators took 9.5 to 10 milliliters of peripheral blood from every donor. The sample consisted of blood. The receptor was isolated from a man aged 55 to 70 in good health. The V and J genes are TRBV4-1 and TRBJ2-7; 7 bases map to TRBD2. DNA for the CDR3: TGCGCCAGCGGCCACATCCTCGGGGGGATAGACTACGAGCAGTACTTC. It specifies CASGHILGGIDYEQYF.